The TCR beta chain under discussion was sequenced for a study of shared clonotypes between healthy human individuals. Profiled with immunoSEQ multiplex PCR; TCRdb holds only in-frame clones, not every one. The repertoire includes hundreds of thousands of clones, around three quarters of them detected once, and around 2% sits in the top ten. Source material: memory CD4+ T cells sorted from blood. As for subset: CD45RA-negative fraction. This receptor was obtained from a woman aged 30 to 39 in good health.

CDR3 sequence reads: CASSPLGTKNIQYF. In nucleotides, the CDR3 is TGTGCCAGCAGCCCCTTAGGGACCAAAAACATTCAGTACTTC. The chain recombines TRBV11-2 with TRBJ2-4; D ambiguous. The CDR3 spans 14 residues. The V gene's germline CDR1 is SGHAT and CDR2 FQNNGV. V was trimmed by 5 bases and J by 2 bases, leaving 10 bases between them.